The clone carrying this T cell receptor beta chain was observed many times. Its matching antigen is unknown. This entry belongs to a study of early T cells in non-severe SARS-CoV-2 infection. For the study at large: The sequenced material was bulk RNA from unsorted whole blood, and its chains were unpaired. General study results and limits: VDJdb matching favored anti-spike CD8 responses, missing private and CD4 specificities.

V dropped 3 bases and J dropped 7 bases, with 20 bases sitting between them. CDR3 size: 17 residues. The germline V gene has CDR1 SGDLS and CDR2 YYNGEE. Separate cDNA molecules each had unique molecular identifiers attached to them. One entry per CDR3 protein results from TCRdb running MiXCR on the 5' RACE reads. In the table there are roughly 54,000 distinct CDR3 sequences, about 7.7% of which are singletons. The rearrangement joins TRBV9 to TRBJ1-6; maybe TRBD1 (5 bases). The receptor's source is an adult who was a healthcare worker with PCR-confirmed SARS-CoV-2 infection or an uninfected control (not recorded which). The starting material was whole blood, obtained at baseline. CDR3 residues: CASSEQTRGGTNSPLHF. The CDR3 nucleotides are TGTGCCAGCAGCGAACAGACCCGCGGGGGTACCAATTCACCCCTCCACTTT.